The 28 T cell receptor beta chains given below trace back to one sample, sequenced in a study of Graves' ophthalmopathy and Graves' hyperthyroidism. Amplification from RNA transcripts yielded the TCR beta CDR3 regions. HTBI primers served in a first-round RT-PCR, which a second-round multiplex PCR followed. TCRdb redid the calling of the multiplex PCR reads with MiXCR, one entry per CDR3 protein. The sample has hundreds of thousands of distinct CDR3 sequences; about 41% are singletons. The sequenced sample was peripheral blood. Every receptor here comes from an adult man with Graves' ophthalmopathy.

This clonotype has a count of ten or more. The chain employs TRBV29-1 and TRBJ2-7, with D possibly matching TRBD1 (5 bases). CDR1 is SQVTM, CDR2 ANQGSEA, per germline. This CDR3 spans 12 amino acids. V lost 1 base to trimming and J lost 3 bases, with 7 bases between them. The CDR3 coding sequence is TGCAGCGTTGAAGCCCAGGGCTACGAGCAGTACTTC. This translates into CSVEAQGYEQYF.

The chain carries TRBV6-6 and TRBJ2-7; no clear D gene. The V gene lost 5 bases and the J gene lost 0 bases, with 11 bases spanning the gap. This CDR3 comprises 14 residues. Germline CDR1 MNHNY, CDR2 SVGAGI (reference sequence). CDR3 nucleotides: TGTGCCAGCAGTCAGATTCCTACCTCCTACGAGCAGTACTTC. Translated, it gives CASSQIPTSYEQYF.

Many counts were recorded for this clonotype. DNA of the CDR3: TGTGCCAGCAGTTACGGATCTGGAAACACCATATATTTT. As protein: CASSYGSGNTIYF. The V gene is TRBV12-3 or TRBV12-4, the J gene TRBJ1-3; D gene ambiguous. Trimming shortened V by 4 bases and J by 1 base, and 5 bases separated the two germline ends. CDR3 size: 13 residues.

This clonotype appeared a few times. V is TRBV11-2 and J is TRBJ1-4; perhaps TRBD1 as D (6 bases). Germline CDR1 reads SGHAT; CDR2 reads FQNNGV. The CDR3 length is 16 residues. The V gene lost 4 bases and the J gene lost 4 bases, with 16 bases spanning the gap. CDR3 residues: CASSSWIQGFNEKLFF. The CDR3 DNA reads as TGTGCCAGCAGCTCCTGGATACAGGGCTTTAATGAAAAACTGTTTTTT.

Ten or more counts support this clonotype. This chain connects TRBV10-3 to TRBJ2-7; D tentatively reads TRBD1 or TRBD2 (5 bases each). CDR3 size: 14 residues. The V gene's germline CDR1 is ENHRY and CDR2 SYGVKD. V shed 6 bases and J shed 1 base, with 13 bases lying between them. The CDR3: CAIRASRESYEQYF. The CDR3 bases are TGTGCCATCAGGGCATCCAGGGAGTCCTACGAGCAGTACTTC.

Points on this clonotype: This could be a read error, since a much larger clone is one nucleotide away. V gene TRBV7-2 combines with J gene TRBJ2-5; 8 bases map to TRBD2. Germline CDR1 and CDR2: SGHTA and FQGNSA. CDR3 length: 16 amino acids. The CDR3 here is CASSFRIAGTQETQCF. The CDR3 bases are TGTGCCAGCAGCTTTAGAATAGCGGGGACTCAAGAGACCCAGTGCTTC. Filled out from reference TRBV7-2 and TRBJ2-5, the complete variable domain reads GAGVSQSPSNKVTEKGKDVELRCDPISGHTALYWYRQSLGQGLEFLIYFQGNSAPDKSGLPSDRFSAERTGGSVSTLTIQRTQQEDSAVYLCASSFRIAGTQETQCFGPGTRLLVL.

As regards this clonotype: This may stem from a read error, because a much larger clone lies one nucleotide away. The chain couples TRBV7-2 to TRBJ2-5, with D perhaps matching TRBD1 (6 bases). Looked up from germline, CDR1 is SGHTA and CDR2 is FQGNSA. The CDR3 consists of 16 residues. V dropped 4 bases and J dropped 5 bases, with 20 bases sitting between them. DNA for the CDR3: TGTGCCAGCAGCTCCTGCAGGGGCGGCAGATTGGAGACCCAGTACTTC. Translation gives CASSSCRGGRLETQYF.

Details on this clonotype: A read error may explain this, as a much larger clone is one base away. This chain uses TRBV5-4 with TRBJ1-6, with D tentatively TRBD1 (5 bases). The V end was cut by 4 bases, the J end by 8 bases, with 16 bases between. This CDR3 is built from 15 residues. From germline, CDR1 is SGHNT and CDR2 YYREEE (reference sequence). The CDR3 protein is CASSTWGSIYSPLHF. In nucleotides, the CDR3 is TGTGCCAGCAGCACGTGGGGCAGCATTTATTCACCCCTCCACTTT. Supplemented by reference TRBV5-4 and TRBJ1-6, the full variable domain reads ETGVTQSPTHLIKTRGQQVTLRCSSQSGHNTVSWYQQALGQGPQFIFQYYREEENGRGNFPPRFSGLQFPNYSSELNVNALELDDSALYLCASSTWGSIYSPLHFGNGTRLTVT.

A few counts support this clonotype. The chain has TRBV4-1 and TRBJ1-2; D is unclear. Deletions cut 1 base from V and 0 bases from J, with 12 bases between. Germline values: CDR1 MGHRA, CDR2 YSYEKL. The CDR3 extends over 16 amino acids. The chain's CDR3 is CASSQGVSLPNYGYTF. CDR3 sequence (DNA): TGCGCCAGCAGCCAAGGCGTAAGTCTACCTAACTATGGCTACACCTTC.

The chain couples TRBV7-8 to TRBJ1-1; D possibly corresponds to TRBD1 (5 bases). Trimming took 5 bases from V and 4 from J, leaving 17 bases between them. The CDR3 contains 15 residues. Germline lookup yields CDR1 SGHVS and CDR2 FQNEAQ. CDR3: CASSPLGTPVTEAFF. DNA of the CDR3: TGTGCCAGCAGCCCCCTGGGGACGCCGGTCACTGAAGCTTTCTTT.

The CDR3 DNA follows: TGTGCTCCGACAGGGACCTTCTCTGGGGCCAACGTCCTGACTTTC. The encoded protein is CAPTGTFSGANVLTF. V gene TRBV24-1 combines with J gene TRBJ2-6; TRBD1 matches 7 bases. In germline, CDR1 is KGHDR, CDR2 SFDVKD. This CDR3 region has 15 residues.

The J gene is TRBJ1-2, the V gene TRBV10-3; D is uncertain. Germline CDR1 and CDR2: ENHRY and SYGVKD. Trimming pared 4 bases from V and 1 base from J, leaving 13 bases between. The CDR3 totals 15 residues. The CDR3, as DNA: TGTGCCATCAGTGCGAGCCAGAGCCTTAACTATGGCTACACCTTC. This encodes CAISASQSLNYGYTF.

The rearrangement links TRBV10-2 to TRBJ1-2, with 9 bases matching TRBD1. Germline V gene sequence: CDR1 WSHSY, CDR2 SAAADI. The CDR3 is made up of 12 amino acids. After removal of 6 bases from V and 12 bases from J, the junction contained 8 bases not matched to a gene. The CDR3 coding sequence is TGCGCCAGCAGCGCGGACAGGGGCCTCGACACCTTC. It specifies CASSADRGLDTF.

The rearrangement joins TRBV2 to TRBJ2-7; TRBD2 might be the D (5 bases). Germline CDR1 is SNHLY and CDR2 is FYNNEI. The CDR3 sequence is 13 residues long. V was clipped by 6 bases and J by 8 bases, with 17 bases between them. The CDR3 is CASRADAEPQQYF. The CDR3 DNA reads TGTGCCAGCAGAGCGGACGCGGAGCCCCAGCAGTACTTC.

The chain joins TRBV7-2 to TRBJ2-7; no clear D. The germline V gene has CDR1 SGHTA and CDR2 FQGNSA. This CDR3 is 16 amino acids long. The V and J ends lost 1 base and 1 base respectively, with 14 bases between them. Here the CDR3 reads CASSLDLRIPSYEQYF. CDR3 DNA: TGTGCCAGCAGCTTAGATCTACGGATCCCATCCTACGAGCAGTACTTC.

V usage is TRBV2 and J usage is TRBJ1-2; 8 bases are a match to TRBD1. The trim removed 6 bases at V and 4 bases at J, leaving 7 bases unmatched. The germline CDR1 and CDR2 sequences are SNHLY and FYNNEI. The length of the CDR3 is 14 residues. The CDR3 protein is CASRVDREGYGYTF. The CDR3 nucleotides read TGTGCCAGCAGAGTGGACAGGGAGGGCTATGGCTACACCTTC.

A few counts support this clonotype. The rearrangement links TRBV7-9 to TRBJ2-7; 11 positions match TRBD1. Trimming took 5 bases from V and 2 from J; bases not matched to a gene: 5. The CDR3 has 15 residues. Germline loops: CDR1 SEHNR, CDR2 FQNEAQ (reference sequence). The CDR3 protein is CASSQGQGAPYEQYF. DNA for the CDR3: TGTGCCAGCAGCCAAGGACAGGGGGCACCCTACGAGCAGTACTTC.

The gene calls are TRBV25-1 and TRBJ1-6, with TRBD1 identical over 10 bases. Germline CDR1 MGHDK, CDR2 SYGVNS. The CDR3 has 16 amino acids. V was clipped by 5 bases and J by 10 bases; unmatched bases: 11. CDR3 sequence: CASSPAGGTGESPLHF. Here the CDR3 DNA reads TGTGCCAGCAGTCCAGCAGGAGGGACAGGGGAATCACCCCTCCACTTT.

This clonotype occurred many times. This chain uses TRBV11-2 with TRBJ2-7; 9 bases align to TRBD2. The CDR3 is made up of 14 amino acids. Per the germline V gene, CDR1 is SGHAT and CDR2 is FQNNGV. V trimming: 5 bases; J trimming: 4 bases; junction bases outside the gene matches: 6. CDR3 in amino acids: CASSPQAGGYEQYF. The DNA for the CDR3 is TGTGCCAGCAGCCCTCAGGCGGGAGGGTACGAGCAGTACTTC.

The chain uses TRBV6-5 and TRBJ1-4, with D perhaps TRBD1 (5 bases). CDR1 and CDR2 (germline): MNHEY, SVGAGI. There are 16 residues in the CDR3. V was pared by 0 bases and J by 10 bases, with 18 bases between. DNA of the CDR3: TGTGCCAGCAGTTACTCGAGATGGGGGGATGATGGAAAACTGTTTTTT. Its protein product is CASSYSRWGDDGKLFF.

The V and J genes are TRBV29-1 and TRBJ1-2; D unresolved. There are 11 residues in the CDR3. CDR1 is SQVTM and CDR2 is ANQGSEA in the germline V gene. V lost 8 bases to trimming and J lost 8 bases, with 15 bases between them. CDR3 in DNA: TGCAGCACTAGTGGCCAGAGCGGCTACACCTTC. Protein: CSTSGQSGYTF.

This clonotype was counted many times. V usage is TRBV10-3 and J usage is TRBJ2-6; TRBD1 aligns across 7 bases. In germline, CDR1 is ENHRY, CDR2 SYGVKD. This CDR3 has 13 amino acids. The CDR3 DNA sequence: TGTGCAGTCCAGGGGGAGGGGGCCAACGTCCTGACTTTC. As protein: CAVQGEGANVLTF.

There are many counts of this clonotype. The gene calls are TRBV12-3 or TRBV12-4 and TRBJ2-5; a possible D gene is TRBD2 (6 bases). The CDR3 covers 13 residues. Trimming stripped 6 bases from V and 2 bases from J, with 10 bases between. In nucleotides, the CDR3 is TGTGCCAGCAGCTTGGGACTGCAAGAGACCCAGTACTTC. It translates to CASSLGLQETQYF.

In regard to this clonotype: Because the CDR3 is missing its conserved closing phenylalanine or tryptophan, this is likely a read error. The V gene is TRBV20-1, the J gene TRBJ2-7; the match to TRBD1 covers 7 bases. The CDR3 totals 14 residues. The germline V gene encodes CDR1 DFQATT and CDR2 SNEGSKA (reference sequence). The V gene end was trimmed by 2 bases and the J gene end by 4 bases; junction bases not matched to a gene: 8. The CDR3 DNA follows: TGCAGTGCTAGACCGATAGGGGGCGTTTACGAGCAGTACCTC. This sequence encodes CSARPIGGVYEQYL.

With respect to this clonotype: A much larger clone differs by one base, so this may be a read error. The chain is built from TRBV20-1 and TRBJ2-7; possible D gene TRBD2, 6 bases. CDR3 length: 13 residues. V lost 5 bases and J lost 4, with 15 bases in between. Per the germline V gene, CDR1 is DFQATT and CDR2 is SNEGSKA (reference sequence). The CDR3 DNA is TGCAGTGCTCCATCCGGGACTCTGTACGAGCAGTACTTC. Protein sequence: CSAPSGTLYEQYF.

This sequence joins TRBV7-9 and TRBJ2-5, with D possibly matching TRBD1 (6 bases). The CDR3 spans 14 residues. The germline V and J ends were trimmed by 4 bases and 2 bases, with 11 bases remaining between them. The V gene's germline CDR1 is SEHNR and CDR2 FQNEAQ (reference sequence). CDR3 region: CASSSGDLQETQYF. CDR3 sequence (DNA): TGTGCCAGCAGCTCAGGGGACCTTCAAGAGACCCAGTACTTC.

The CDR3 region is CASSLEGTAGGYTF. The CDR3 DNA reads as TGTGCCAGCAGCCTCGAAGGGACAGCGGGTGGCTACACCTTC. This rearrangement joins TRBV3-1 to TRBJ1-2; TRBD1 aligns across 7 bases. Trimming removed 4 bases from V and 7 bases from J; junction bases left unmatched: 9. The CDR3 extends over 14 amino acids. From germline, CDR1 is LGHDT and CDR2 YNNKEL (reference sequence).

This sequence joins TRBV7-2 and TRBJ2-2, with 7 bases identical to TRBD2. This CDR3 contains 12 residues. Germline V gives CDR1 SGHTA, CDR2 FQGNSA. V dropped 5 bases and J dropped 7; count of bases not matched to a gene: 1. In nucleotides, the CDR3 is TGTGCCAGCAGCCGGACTAGCGGGGAGCTGTTTTTT. Its translation: CASSRTSGELFF.